Below are 16 T cell receptor beta chains sequenced from a single sample in a study of cytomegalovirus exposure and HLA in healthy donors. Produced via immunoSEQ multiplex PCR; TCRdb's table is partial and in-frame only. The table records about 160,000 clones, 95% to 96% of them present only once. Sequencing used PBMCs. These receptors were taken from a woman younger than 35 in good health and CMV-seronegative.

The chain is built from TRBV18 and TRBJ1-4, with D uncertain. Germline CDR1 KGHSH, CDR2 LQKENI. This CDR3 contains 17 residues. Trimming removed 2 bases from V and 0 bases from J, with 13 bases in between. The CDR3 nucleotides are TGTGCCAGCTCACCAAACCCAGTCCGGGCAACTAATGAAAAACTGTTTTTT. Its translation is CASSPNPVRATNEKLFF.

This chain joins TRBV9 and TRBJ2-3, with D perhaps TRBD2 (7 bases). CDR1 is SGDLS and CDR2 is YYNGEE in the germline V gene. The CDR3 has 16 amino acids. V lost 0 bases and J 5 bases, leaving 16 bases between the germline ends. The CDR3 nucleotides read TGTGCCAGCAGCGTAGTGGGGGGGCCGACCATAGATACGCAGTATTTT. As protein: CASSVVGGPTIDTQYF.

The CDR3 coding sequence is TGTGCCAGCAGGGATTTGGACAGGTCCGTGGTGAACACTGAAGCTTTCTTT. This encodes CASRDLDRSVVNTEAFF. The chain couples TRBV27 to TRBJ1-1; 7 nucleotides agree with TRBD1. Germline V gives CDR1 MNHEY, CDR2 SMNVEV (reference sequence). The CDR3 extends over 17 amino acids. Unmatched junction bases numbered 13, after V lost 6 bases and J lost 0 bases.

The chain has TRBV7-9 and TRBJ2-7; TRBD1 aligns across 10 bases. Per the germline V gene, CDR1 is SEHNR and CDR2 is FQNEAQ (reference sequence). With 5 bases clipped from V and 7 bases from J, the junction kept 14 bases outside the gene matches. The CDR3 contains 16 residues. The CDR3: CASSLYRDRGAMEQYF. In DNA form, the CDR3 reads TGTGCCAGCAGCCTTTACCGGGACAGGGGAGCCATGGAGCAGTACTTC.

The V call is TRBV4-3, the J call TRBJ1-2, with D possibly TRBD1 on 6 matching bases. The CDR3 sequence is 15 residues long. V gave up 2 bases and J gave up 2 bases, with 12 bases separating them. Germline assignment: CDR1 LGHNA and CDR2 YSLEER. CDR3 in DNA: TGCGCCAGCAGCCAACGCCTGGACAGCAACTATGGCTACACCTTC. Amino acid sequence: CASSQRLDSNYGYTF.

The chain has TRBV11-2 and TRBJ2-7; 11 bases map to TRBD1. Germline values: CDR1 SGHAT, CDR2 FQNNGV. There are 15 residues in the CDR3. J was trimmed by 2 bases and V by 5 bases; bases with no gene match: 5. DNA of the CDR3: TGTGCCAGCAGCGTCGGGACAGGGGGACCCTACGAGCAGTACTTC. It specifies CASSVGTGGPYEQYF.

The chain has TRBV10-3 and TRBJ1-1; TRBD1 matches 9 bases. The CDR3 is 16 residues long. After removal of 4 bases from V and 4 bases from J, the junction contained 10 bases not matched to a gene. Germline V lookup: CDR1 ENHRY, CDR2 SYGVKD. CDR3 loop: CAISAADRGMGTEAFF. For the CDR3, the DNA is TGTGCCATCAGTGCGGCGGACAGGGGAATGGGCACTGAAGCTTTCTTT.

The CDR3 loop is CASSYSTGVNQPQHF. The CDR3 DNA is TGTGCCAGCAGTTACTCGACGGGGGTAAATCAGCCCCAGCATTTT. The V call is TRBV6-5, the J call TRBJ1-5; D is perhaps TRBD1 (5 bases). Germline CDR1 and CDR2: MNHEY and SVGAGI. V lost 0 bases to trimming and J lost 4 bases, with 10 bases between them. There are 15 residues in the CDR3.

The V and J genes are TRBV7-9 and TRBJ1-1; D is possibly TRBD1 (5 bases). Looked up from germline, CDR1 is SEHNR and CDR2 is FQNEAQ (reference sequence). Trimming cost V 4 bases and J 4 bases, with 19 bases left between them. The CDR3 totals 16 residues. The CDR3 DNA reads as TGTGCCAGCAGCTCCCCGGAAGGCGGGGCAAGCACTGAAGCTTTCTTT. It yields the protein CASSSPEGGASTEAFF.

The V and J genes are TRBV5-6 and TRBJ2-7, with D possibly being TRBD1 (5 bases). Trimming pared 0 bases from V and 7 bases from J, leaving 14 bases between. This CDR3 comprises 14 residues. Germline V gives CDR1 SGHDT, CDR2 YYEEEE. The CDR3 bases are TGTGCCAGCAGCTTGGCTTCGACAGTTGTAGAGCAGTACTTC. Protein product: CASSLASTVVEQYF.

This chain links TRBV5-6 with TRBJ2-7; the match to TRBD1 covers 9 bases. The junction had 8 bases not matched to a gene; V was cut back by 4 bases and J by 6 bases. The CDR3 extends over 14 amino acids. Germline CDR1 is SGHDT and CDR2 is YYEEEE. CDR3 in DNA: TGTGCCAGCAGCCGTGGGACAGGGTTACGCGAGCAGTACTTC. Translated, it gives CASSRGTGLREQYF. Looking up the rest from reference TRBV5-6 and TRBJ2-7 gives the full variable domain: DAGVTQSPTHLIKTRGQQVTLRCSPKSGHDTVSWYQQALGQGPQFIFQYYEEEERQRGNFPDRFSGHQFPNYSSELNVNALLLGDSALYLCASSRGTGLREQYFGPGTRLTVT.

V gene TRBV7-8 combines with J gene TRBJ1-5; 8 nucleotides align to TRBD1. This CDR3 is 16 amino acids long. Germline trimming cut 3 bases from V and 4 bases from J; bases unmatched to any gene: 8. Germline lookup yields CDR1 SGHVS and CDR2 FQNEAQ. The CDR3 nucleotides read TGTGCCAGCAGCTTCTCAGGACAGGGTAGGAATCAGCCCCAGCATTTT. This codes for CASSFSGQGRNQPQHF.

The chain has TRBV6-5 and TRBJ1-1; perhaps TRBD1 as D (5 bases). This CDR3 spans 12 amino acids. Trimming left V 7 bases short and J 4 bases short, with 10 bases between. Looked up from germline, CDR1 is MNHEY and CDR2 is SVGAGI. DNA of the CDR3: TGTGCCAGCACCCGGGGGGGCACTGAAGCTTTCTTT. Translated: CASTRGGTEAFF.

V and J are TRBV6-5 and TRBJ1-1, with a possible D match to TRBD1 (5 bases). This CDR3 has 13 amino acids. Germline CDR1 is MNHEY and CDR2 is SVGAGI. The V and J ends lost 10 bases and 2 bases respectively, with 14 bases between them. The DNA of the CDR3 is TGTGCCACAAAGCCGGGGGGAAACACTGAAGCTTTCTTT. It translates to CATKPGGNTEAFF.

The rearrangement joins TRBV11-2 to TRBJ1-6; tentative D call: TRBD1 (6 bases). Germline assignment: CDR1 SGHAT and CDR2 FQNNGV. This CDR3 is 16 amino acids long. V was cut by 1 base and J by 6 bases, with 13 bases left in between. CDR3 residues: CASSLGGRGFNSPLHF. The CDR3 coding sequence is TGTGCCAGCAGCTTAGGGGGCAGGGGTTTTAATTCACCCCTCCACTTT.

The chain combines TRBV18 with TRBJ2-2; TRBD1 matches at 7 bases. Germline CDR1 KGHSH, CDR2 LQKENI. V shed 4 bases and J 3 bases; nucleotides not matched to a gene: 2. The CDR3 covers 14 residues. The DNA for the CDR3 is TGTGCCAGCTCACAACAGGGGCACACCGGGGAGCTGTTTTTT. Translated, it gives CASSQQGHTGELFF.